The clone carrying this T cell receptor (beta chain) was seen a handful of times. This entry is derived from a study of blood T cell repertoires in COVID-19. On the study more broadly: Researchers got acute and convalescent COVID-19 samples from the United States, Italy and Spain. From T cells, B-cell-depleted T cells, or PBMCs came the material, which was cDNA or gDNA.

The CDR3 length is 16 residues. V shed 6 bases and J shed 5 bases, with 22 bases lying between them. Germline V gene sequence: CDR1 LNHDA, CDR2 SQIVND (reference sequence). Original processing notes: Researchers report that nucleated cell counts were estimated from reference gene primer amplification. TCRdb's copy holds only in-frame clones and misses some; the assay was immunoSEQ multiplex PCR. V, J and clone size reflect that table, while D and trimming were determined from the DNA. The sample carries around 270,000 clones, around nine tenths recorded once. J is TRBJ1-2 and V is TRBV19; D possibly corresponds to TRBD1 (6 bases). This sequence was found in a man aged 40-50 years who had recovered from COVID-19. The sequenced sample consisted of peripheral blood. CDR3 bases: TGTGCCAGTAGAAACAGGGCGAGCGGGAAGAGTTATGGCTACACCTTC. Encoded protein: CASRNRASGKSYGYTF.